The rows below give T cell receptor beta chains drawn from one sample of a study of T cell responses to AZD1222 COVID-19 vaccine. Here immunoSEQ multiplex PCR was the method, and the copy in TCRdb shows in-frame clones only, minus some. This sample yields about 86,000 clones, of which around nine tenths are seen a single time; about 7% belongs to the top ten. Sequencing used peripheral blood, obtained 28 days after the second AZD1222 dose. All receptors come from an adult who received the AZD1222 COVID-19 vaccine. The CDR3 runs from the conserved cysteine through the conserved F or W. D genes are given only for firm matches. Size is stated for part of the rows, as once, few or many counts, or as a class when the clone is expanded.

TRBV7-2	TRBJ2-3	NA	NA	CASSSYTDTQYF	TGTGCCAGCAGCTCCTACACAGATACGCAGTATTTT
TRBV5-4	TRBJ1-1	few	NA	CASSSKDTLTEAFF	TGTGCCAGCAGCTCAAAGGATACGCTCACTGAAGCTTTCTTT
TRBV3-1/TRBV3-2	TRBJ2-2	NA	NA	CASSRQLNTGELFF	TGTGCCAGCAGCCGGCAGTTGAACACCGGGGAGCTGTTTTTT
TRBV24-1	TRBJ2-2	NA	TRBD1	CATRETGETGELFF	TGTGCCACCAGGGAGACAGGGGAAACCGGGGAGCTGTTTTTT
TRBV6-6	TRBJ2-1	NA	TRBD1	CASSYPTGGTYNEQFF	TGTGCCAGCAGTTACCCGACAGGGGGAACCTACAATGAGCAGTTCTTC
TRBV7-8	TRBJ2-2	NA	NA	CASSSGRENTGELFF	TGTGCCAGCAGCTCCGGACGGGAGAACACCGGGGAGCTGTTTTTT
TRBV20-1	TRBJ2-3	NA	NA	CSASGRVTDTQYF	TGCAGTGCTAGTGGGCGGGTCACAGATACGCAGTATTTT
TRBV28	TRBJ1-5	NA	NA	CATKGGNNQPQHF	TGTGCCACTAAGGGAGGAAACAATCAGCCCCAGCATTTT
TRBV30	TRBJ2-6	NA	NA	CAWTRIAGANVLTF	TGTGCCTGGACCAGGATAGCTGGGGCCAACGTCCTGACTTTC
TRBV5-5	TRBJ2-7	NA	TRBD1	CASSPGTGGSYEQYF	TGTGCCAGCAGCCCCGGGACAGGGGGCTCCTACGAGCAGTACTTC
TRBV19	TRBJ2-1	NA	NA	CASSIGPEGQFF	TGTGCCAGTAGTATCGGTCCAGAGGGGCAGTTCTTC
TRBV12-3/TRBV12-4	TRBJ1-2	NA	NA	CASSYGSGYTF	TGTGCCAGCAGTTATGGGTCTGGCTACACCTTC
TRBV11-2	TRBJ2-7	NA	NA	CASSLASDSYEQYF	TGTGCCAGCAGCTTAGCGAGTGACTCCTACGAGCAGTACTTC
TRBV4-2	TRBJ1-4	NA	NA	CASSQDGPSGWATNEKLFF	TGTGCCAGCAGCCAAGATGGCCCGTCAGGTTGGGCCACTAATGAAAAACTGTTTTTT
TRBV6-5	TRBJ2-7	NA	NA	CASSPFSYEQYF	TGTGCCAGCAGTCCCTTCTCCTACGAGCAGTACTTC
TRBV15	TRBJ1-5	NA	TRBD1	CATSRGQGGGSNQPQHF	TGTGCCACCAGCAGAGGACAGGGTGGAGGTAGCAATCAGCCCCAGCATTTT
TRBV10-1	TRBJ2-7	few	NA	CASSESPYEQYF	TGCGCCAGCAGTGAGTCACCATACGAGCAGTACTTC
TRBV6-5	TRBJ2-1	NA	TRBD2	CASSYSFALAGISSFF	TGTGCCAGCAGTTACTCTTTCGCACTAGCGGGAATATCTTCTTTCTTC
TRBV18	TRBJ2-7	NA	NA	CASSPGGGFSYEQYF	TGTGCCAGCTCACCAGGGGGCGGTTTTTCCTACGAGCAGTACTTC
TRBV5-6	TRBJ1-3	NA	NA	CASSLRQGTNTIYF	TGTGCCAGCAGCTTGCGGCAGGGGACAAACACCATATATTTT
TRBV30	TRBJ1-2	NA	NA	CAWSLGYRQRVGGYTF	TGTGCCTGGAGTCTAGGATATAGACAGAGAGTAGGTGGCTACACCTTC
TRBV29-1	TRBJ2-1	once	NA	CSVDDYGEQFF	TGCAGCGTTGACGATTACGGTGAGCAGTTCTTC
TRBV7-7	TRBJ2-5	NA	TRBD2	CASSLHPSGRSYQETQYF	TGTGCCAGCAGCTTACATCCTAGCGGGAGGTCCTACCAAGAGACCCAGTACTTC
TRBV27	TRBJ2-4	NA	NA	CASKYLRDGKNIQYF	TGTGCCAGCAAATACCTCCGGGACGGCAAAAACATTCAGTACTTC
TRBV27	TRBJ1-6	NA	TRBD1	CASSLLQGWNSPLHF	TGTGCCAGCAGTCTCTTACAGGGGTGGAATTCACCCCTCCACTTT
TRBV15	TRBJ1-2	NA	NA	CATSRDVGPRGYTF	TGTGCCACCAGCAGAGATGTGGGGCCGCGTGGCTACACCTTC
TRBV27	TRBJ1-6	NA	NA	CASSPYGISPLHF	TGTGCCAGCAGTCCGTACGGGATTTCACCCCTCCACTTT
TRBV7-9	TRBJ2-1	NA	TRBD2	CASSLPSGGREGYEQFF	TGTGCCAGCAGCTTACCCAGCGGCGGGAGGGAAGGCTATGAGCAGTTCTTC
TRBV25-1	TRBJ1-5	NA	NA	CASSGPTGNNQPQHF	TGTGCCAGCAGTGGCCCCACAGGGAACAATCAGCCCCAGCATTTT
TRBV5-4	TRBJ2-7	NA	NA	CASSHGTRTEQYF	TGTGCCAGCAGTCATGGTACTAGAACCGAGCAGTACTTC
TRBV27	TRBJ2-1	NA	NA	CASSFQGGYNEQFF	TGTGCCAGCAGTTTTCAAGGGGGTTACAATGAGCAGTTCTTC
TRBV19	TRBJ2-3	NA	TRBD1	CASSIGRTGATDTQYF	TGTGCCAGTAGTATAGGGAGGACAGGGGCCACAGATACGCAGTATTTT
TRBV5-1	TRBJ1-6	NA	NA	CASSLGNDSPLHF	TGCGCCAGCAGCTTAGGGAATGATTCACCCCTCCACTTT
TRBV24-1	TRBJ2-1	once	TRBD2	CATSLGTSGYNEQFF	TGTGCCACCAGTCTCGGGACTAGCGGATACAATGAGCAGTTCTTC
TRBV6-5	TRBJ1-1	NA	TRBD1	CASSSLGTGRKAFF	TGTGCCAGCAGTTCGTTAGGGACAGGAAGGAAAGCTTTCTTT
TRBV28	TRBJ2-7	NA	TRBD2	CASLAGGRSYEQYF	TGTGCCAGTCTAGCGGGAGGACGCTCCTACGAGCAGTACTTC
TRBV10-1	TRBJ2-3	NA	NA	CASSQEGRADTQYF	TGCGCCAGTTCACAGGAGGGCAGGGCAGATACGCAGTATTTT
TRBV5-1	TRBJ1-5	NA	NA	CASSLAGFGQPQHF	TGCGCCAGCAGCTTGGCAGGGTTTGGTCAGCCCCAGCATTTT
TRBV19	TRBJ1-5	NA	NA	CASTSDRGLSNQPQHF	NA
TRBV7-2	TRBJ2-7	many	NA	CASSERGAGGTYEQYF	TGTGCCAGCAGCGAGAGGGGAGCGGGCGGGACCTACGAGCAGTACTTC
TRBV7-6	TRBJ2-2	NA	NA	CASSLEPGGGTGELFF	TGTGCCAGCAGCTTAGAACCTGGGGGCGGCACCGGGGAGCTGTTTTTT
TRBV18	TRBJ2-1	NA	NA	CASSSIGLGSYNEQFF	TGTGCCAGCTCATCGATAGGACTGGGGTCCTACAATGAGCAGTTCTTC
TRBV5-1	TRBJ2-7	NA	TRBD1	CASSRGDSGTGEGEQYF	TGCGCCAGCAGCCGGGGGGACTCCGGGACAGGGGAAGGCGAGCAGTACTTC
TRBV19	TRBJ2-2	once	TRBD2	CASSMVVLGGSKGTGELFF	TGTGCCAGTAGTATGGTTGTCCTCGGCGGGAGTAAAGGCACCGGGGAGCTGTTTTTT
TRBV6-5	TRBJ2-7	NA	TRBD2	CAPGEGLYEQYF	TGTGCCCCGGGGGAGGGCTTATACGAGCAGTACTTC
TRBV10-3	TRBJ1-2	NA	NA	CAISEGGYGYTF	TGTGCCATCAGTGAGGGCGGCTATGGCTACACCTTC
TRBV11-2	TRBJ2-3	NA	NA	CASSLAGISTDTQYF	TGTGCCAGCAGCTTAGCGGGGATTAGCACAGATACGCAGTATTTT
TRBV6-4	TRBJ2-3	once	NA	CASSPGVETDTQYF	TGTGCCAGCAGTCCGGGAGTGGAGACAGATACGCAGTATTTT
TRBV28	TRBJ2-3	NA	NA	CASSARDTQYF	TGTGCCAGCAGTGCGAGAGATACGCAGTATTTT
TRBV4-3	TRBJ2-2	NA	TRBD2	CASSQDTRGGRGTGELFF	TGCGCCAGCAGCCAAGATACGAGGGGCGGGAGGGGCACCGGGGAGCTGTTTTTT
TRBV14	TRBJ2-1	NA	NA	CASSQRRGQFF	TGTGCCAGCAGCCAACGACGAGGGCAGTTCTTC
TRBV15	TRBJ2-4	once	TRBD1	CATSRGPGQGRTTKNIQYF	TGTGCCACCAGCAGGGGACCGGGACAGGGGAGGACGACCAAAAACATTCAGTACTTC
TRBV28	TRBJ2-7	few	TRBD1	CASSLYSLTGKFHEQYF	TGTGCCAGCAGTTTATATTCCCTGACAGGGAAATTCCACGAGCAGTACTTC